This T cell receptor beta chain originates from a study of blood T cell repertoires in COVID-19. Background on the study: The United States, Italy and Spain were the sources of the acute and convalescent COVID-19 samples.

Original handling: Reference gene primers were amplified, and this amplification served to estimate nucleated cell counts. Using immunoSEQ multiplex PCR, the repertoire was profiled, and TCRdb retains in-frame clones only, with some absent. V and J calls and clone size are given by that table; D and trimming were obtained from the DNA. The sample has roughly 260,000 clones, just under 90% seen once. CDR1 and CDR2 from the germline V gene are ENHRY and SYGVKD. V lost 2 bases to trimming and J lost 4 bases; unmatched junction nucleotides: 6. This CDR3 is 15 amino acids long. The specimen sequenced was peripheral blood. The rearrangement links TRBV10-3 to TRBJ2-3; 7 bases line up with TRBD1. This TCR derives from a woman aged 40 to 55 with acute or convalescent COVID-19. CDR3 protein: CAISEGTVRPDTQYF. CDR3 DNA sequence: TGTGCCATCAGTGAGGGGACAGTTCGCCCAGATACGCAGTATTTT.